In its sample, the clone carrying this T cell receptor (beta chain) was seen many times. The antigen remains unidentified. The data were obtained in a study of human T cells and chemical hapten exposure. As for the study in general: TCR yields per sample varied, mainly owing to small pooled library volume differences. Points from the study as a whole: There was alopecia in the donors, so their immune response may differ from that of healthy people. Expanded TCRs clustered into significantly more large CDR3 similarity groups than controls, the analysis revealed.

Trimming stripped 7 bases from V and 7 bases from J, with 17 bases between. The germline gives CDR1 SQVTM, CDR2 ANQGSEA. CDR3 size: 13 residues. Time point of the sample: patch test 3, about 24 weeks after DPC sensitization. As for treatment: therapeutic diphenylcyclopropenone sensitization with weekly scalp DPC. In the library, unique molecular identifiers were attached to individual cDNA molecules. Via MiXCR, TCRdb re-called the RACE reads, giving one row per CDR3 protein. The sample consists of approximately 32,000 distinct CDR3 sequences, about 5.6% of them appearing once. The chain has TRBV29-1 and TRBJ1-5; D unclear. The sample was whole blood, taken in connection with sensitization to the hapten diphenylcyclopropenone (DPC). The sequence was obtained from a man aged 25 to 40 with alopecia areata. Some clones in this sample may be carry-over from other donors' samples. CDR3 nucleotides: TGCAGCGCCGGGTCTTTCGTCGGGCAGCCCCAGCATTTT. This encodes CSAGSFVGQPQHF.